Following are 16 T cell receptor beta chains from one sample sequenced in a study of Graves' ophthalmopathy and Graves' hyperthyroidism. As the template, RNA transcripts were used to amplify TCR beta CDR3 regions. Investigators did first-round RT-PCR with HTBI primers, then second-round multiplex PCR. TCRdb recomputed calls from the multiplex PCR reads with MiXCR, one row per CDR3 protein. Among 200,000 to 250,000 distinct CDR3 sequences listed, less than 55% were seen once. The material sequenced was peripheral blood. The origin of the receptors is an adult man with Graves' ophthalmopathy.

CDR3 nucleotide sequence: TGTGCCAGCAGCCGATCTAGGACAGGGCAATCTGGCTACACCTTC. Amino acids: CASSRSRTGQSGYTF. The chain combines TRBV7-2 with TRBJ1-2; 8 bases are shared with TRBD1. The CDR3 covers 15 residues. The ends lost 5 bases at V and 7 bases at J; junction bases unmatched: 12. Germline-derived CDR1 and CDR2 are SGHTA and FQGNSA.

The V gene is TRBV2, the J gene TRBJ2-5; D is perhaps TRBD1 (7 bases). Trimming cost V 8 bases and J 3 bases, with 22 bases left between them. The CDR3 contains 16 residues. Germline loops: CDR1 SNHLY, CDR2 FYNNEI. This chain's CDR3 is CASRRSGDSLEETQYF. The CDR3 bases are TGTGCCAGCCGTCGGTCGGGGGACAGCCTCGAAGAGACCCAGTACTTC.

J is TRBJ1-5 and V is TRBV20-1, with D perhaps matching TRBD1 (6 bases). CDR1 DFQATT and CDR2 SNEGSKA come from the germline V gene (reference sequence). There are 16 residues in the CDR3. The V end lost 5 bases, the J end lost 2 bases, and 19 bases lay between the germline ends. Written as DNA, the CDR3 is TGCAGTGCTGGGGGGCCTACCGATAGAGGCAATCAGCCCCAGCATTTT. This codes for CSAGGPTDRGNQPQHF.

This clonotype was seen a handful of times. The gene calls are TRBV9 and TRBJ2-7; 9 nucleotides agree with TRBD2. Germline assignment: CDR1 SGDLS and CDR2 YYNGEE. The CDR3 is made up of 15 amino acids. The V and J ends lost 0 bases and 4 bases, in that order; junction bases with no gene match: 5. The CDR3 loop reads CASSVAAGGWYEQYF. The CDR3 DNA sequence: TGTGCCAGCAGCGTAGCTGCGGGAGGGTGGTACGAGCAGTACTTC.

This chain joins TRBV14 and TRBJ1-2; no definite D call. Germline values: CDR1 SGHDN, CDR2 FVKESK. There are 13 residues in the CDR3. Trimming removed 4 bases at V and 7 bases at J, with 13 bases between. The CDR3: CASSLRGGGGYTF. DNA of the CDR3: TGTGCCAGCAGCCTTAGAGGTGGCGGTGGCTACACCTTC.

The V gene is TRBV10-3, the J gene TRBJ2-5; D is perhaps TRBD2 (6 bases). The CDR3 runs 14 residues. Trimming took 10 bases from V and 0 from J, leaving 15 bases between them. CDR1 ENHRY and CDR2 SYGVKD come from the germline V gene. The CDR3 DNA follows: TGTGCCAGCAACCGTGCGGGGTACCAAGAGACCCAGTACTTC. Encoded protein: CASNRAGYQETQYF.

This clonotype showed up just a few times. The V and J genes are TRBV7-8 and TRBJ2-7; D possibly corresponds to TRBD1 (6 bases). Germline-derived CDR1 and CDR2 are SGHVS and FQNEAQ. V was shortened by 3 bases and J by 5 bases, with 14 bases between the two germline ends. The CDR3 runs to 14 residues. The CDR3 sequence is CASSFETGRNEQYF. CDR3 nucleotides: TGTGCCAGCAGCTTCGAGACAGGTCGGAACGAGCAGTACTTC.

V and J are TRBV29-1 and TRBJ2-2; TRBD2 agrees at 7 bases. The CDR3 is made up of 14 amino acids. The J segment lost 4 bases and the V segment lost 1 base, leaving 3 bases of the junction unmatched. Germline CDR1 SQVTM, CDR2 ANQGSEA. The CDR3 bases are TGCAGCGTTGAAGGGACTAGTCGCACCGGGGAGCTGTTTTTT. This codes for CSVEGTSRTGELFF.

The chain has TRBV7-1 and TRBJ2-7; D remains unclear. TRBV7-1 belongs to the ORF category, with a function that is uncertain. Trimming removed 5 bases from V and 0 bases from J, with 11 bases in between. CDR3 size: 14 residues. Here the CDR3 DNA reads TGTGCCAGCAGCCTCACGGAGAGCTCCTACGAGCAGTACTTC. Amino acids: CASSLTESSYEQYF.

The chain links TRBV9 to TRBJ2-5; maybe TRBD1 (6 bases). The CDR3 sequence is 11 residues long. V was trimmed by 3 bases and J by 8 bases, leaving 8 bases between them. Germline V gives CDR1 SGDLS, CDR2 YYNGEE. The CDR3 region is CASSAGDTQYF. CDR3 coding DNA: TGTGCCAGCAGCGCAGGGGACACCCAGTACTTC.

In this sample, this clonotype turned up once. The chain recombines TRBV7-9 with TRBJ2-5; TRBD2 matches 16 bases. Germline values: CDR1 SEHNR, CDR2 FQNEAQ (reference sequence). J gave up 1 base and V 5 bases, and 4 bases lay outside the gene matches. The CDR3 contains 17 residues. CDR3 DNA: TGTGCCAGCAGCCTGGGACTAGCGGGGGGGGGCCAAGAGACCCAGTACTTC. Amino acid sequence: CASSLGLAGGGQETQYF. Together with reference TRBV7-9 and TRBJ2-5, the CDR3 gives the full variable domain: DTGVSQNPRHKITKRGQNVTFRCDPISEHNRLYWYRQTLGQGPEFLTYFQNEAQLEKSRLLSDRFSAERPKGSFSTLEIQRTEQGDSAMYLCASSLGLAGGGQETQYFGPGTRLLVL.

In its sample, this clonotype was seen a few times. This rearrangement joins TRBV11-2 to TRBJ2-5; D assignment may be TRBD1 or TRBD2 (5 bases each). Deletions cut 6 bases from V and 2 bases from J, with 10 bases between. Germline assignment: CDR1 SGHAT and CDR2 FQNNGV. CDR3 size: 13 residues. CDR3 residues: CASRRGNQETQYF. The CDR3 DNA reads as TGTGCCAGCAGGAGGGGAAATCAAGAGACCCAGTACTTC.

The rearrangement joins TRBV2 to TRBJ2-2; perhaps TRBD2 as D (5 bases). The CDR3 is 15 amino acids. Germline values: CDR1 SNHLY, CDR2 FYNNEI. V lost 1 base and J lost 5, with 11 bases in between. The CDR3 reads CASSEGLASTGELFF. In nucleotides, the CDR3 is TGTGCCAGCAGTGAAGGGCTAGCTTCAACCGGGGAGCTGTTTTTT.

This clonotype came up a few times. The chain is built from TRBV24-1 and TRBJ2-3, with TRBD1 matching 7 bases. The CDR3 is made up of 15 amino acids. The junction had 7 bases not matched to a gene; V was cut back by 7 bases and J by 1 base. Germline V gene data show CDR1 as KGHDR and CDR2 as SFDVKD. CDR3 sequence (DNA): TGTGCCACCAGCGATAGGGGGCACGGCACAGATACGCAGTATTTT. Its translation: CATSDRGHGTDTQYF.

This clonotype was recorded only once. This rearrangement joins TRBV2 to TRBJ2-2, with a possible D match to TRBD2 (6 bases). The CDR3 length is 14 residues. Germline assignment: CDR1 SNHLY and CDR2 FYNNEI. V was trimmed by 7 bases and J by 5 bases, leaving 14 bases between them. CDR3 sequence (DNA): TGTGCCAGCATTATGGATGCGGGGACCGGGGAGCTGTTTTTT. This codes for CASIMDAGTGELFF.

This clonotype appeared a few times. The V call is TRBV15, the J call TRBJ1-2; D unresolved. Trimming took 8 bases from V and 3 from J, leaving 13 bases between them. Per germline, CDR1 LNHNV and CDR2 YYDKDF (reference sequence). The CDR3 consists of 13 residues. DNA for the CDR3: TGTGCCACCGGGCAAGGAGCTGACTATGGCTACACCTTC. Translated: CATGQGADYGYTF.